The 19 T cell receptor beta chains presented below share a single source sample, sequenced in a study of blood T cells in healthy people across ages. Primed by a sample-barcoded 5' primer and a J-beta primer mix, a second PCR proceeded for 7 to 11 cycles. TCRdb recomputed calls from the 5' RACE reads with MiXCR, one row per CDR3 protein. The repertoire has about 1.8 million distinct CDR3 sequences, roughly 52% of them found once; the top ten carry roughly 2%. The sequenced sample was blood. The receptors come from a woman between 35 and 50 years old in good health.

The chain links TRBV25-1 to TRBJ1-2; TRBD1 might be the D (5 bases). The germline V gene encodes CDR1 MGHDK and CDR2 SYGVNS. The CDR3 covers 12 residues. Trimming stripped 7 bases from V and 3 bases from J, with 9 bases between. The CDR3 spells CASIGEDYGYTF. Written as DNA, the CDR3 is TGTGCCAGCATAGGGGAAGACTATGGCTACACCTTC.

J is TRBJ2-1 and V is TRBV28, with TRBD2 matching over 10 bases. The CDR3 consists of 24 residues. Germline loops: CDR1 MDHEN, CDR2 SYDVKM. The V gene end was trimmed by 3 bases and the J gene end by 5 bases; junction bases not matched to a gene: 31. CDR3 loop: CASSLSPGTAQTSGWYGTDNEQFF. Here the CDR3 DNA reads TGTGCCAGCAGTTTGTCTCCCGGGACAGCCCAGACTAGCGGGTGGTACGGGACGGACAATGAGCAGTTCTTC.

V and J are TRBV9 and TRBJ1-2; D remains unclear. Germline-derived CDR1 and CDR2 are SGDLS and YYNGEE. The V end was cut by 4 bases, the J end by 1 base, with 14 bases between. The CDR3 totals 15 residues. In DNA, the CDR3 is TGTGCCAGCAGCCCGAGTCCGACATATAACTATGGCTACACCTTC. This gives the protein CASSPSPTYNYGYTF.

The chain is built from TRBV2 and TRBJ2-1, with TRBD1 identical over 8 bases. With the DNA end fitting TRBJ2-7 better, the J assignment may be wrong. This CDR3 has 15 amino acids. The V gene's germline CDR1 is SNHLY and CDR2 FYNNEI. This CDR3 reads CARRLQGARAYEQYF. The CDR3 DNA reads TGTGCCAGGAGACTCCAGGGGGCAAGGGCCTACGAGCAGTACTTC.

This clonotype was seen once. The gene calls are TRBV11-1 and TRBJ1-1; D uncertain. CDR3 length equals 14 residues. Germline CDR1 SGHAT, CDR2 FQDESV (reference sequence). The V end was cut by 5 bases, the J end by 3 bases, with 13 bases between. CDR3 sequence: CASSARGGDTEAFF. The CDR3 DNA reads as TGTGCCAGCAGCGCCCGTGGTGGGGACACTGAAGCTTTCTTT.

The J gene is TRBJ2-5, the V gene TRBV24-1, with D possibly matching TRBD2 (6 bases). The V and J ends lost 6 bases and 3 bases respectively, with 10 bases between them. Germline CDR1 reads KGHDR; CDR2 reads SFDVKD. CDR3 size: 13 residues. The CDR3 loop reads CATSRRGEETQYF. The CDR3 region has the DNA TGTGCCACCAGTCGGAGGGGCGAAGAGACCCAGTACTTC.

The V and J genes are TRBV6-2 or TRBV6-3 and TRBJ2-1; D remains unclear. Per germline, CDR1 MNHEY and CDR2 SVGEGT. V shed 6 bases and J shed 0 bases, with 21 bases lying between them. The length of the CDR3 is 18 residues. In DNA, the CDR3 is TGTGCCAGCAGCCGTCAACCCCTCACTTCGTGCTCCTACAATGAGCAGTTCTTC. Its translation: CASSRQPLTSCSYNEQFF.

This chain links TRBV9 with TRBJ1-2; TRBD1 is a possible D gene (6 bases). The CDR3 covers 16 residues. With 3 bases removed from V and 0 bases from J, the gap between germline ends came to 15 bases. Germline V gene sequence: CDR1 SGDLS, CDR2 YYNGEE. CDR3 residues: CASSALATGTNYGYTF. Here the CDR3 DNA reads TGTGCCAGCAGCGCCCTGGCGACAGGCACTAACTATGGCTACACCTTC.

This clonotype appeared a few times. The rearrangement links TRBV7-2 to TRBJ2-5, with 9 bases matching TRBD2. There are 12 residues in the CDR3. V lost 1 base, J lost 13 bases, and 4 bases stayed unmatched. Germline V CDR1 and CDR2: SGHTA, FQGNSA. The CDR3 DNA reads TGTGCCAGCAGCTTAGGGGGACTAGCCCCGTACTTC. Its translation: CASSLGGLAPYF.

V usage is TRBV7-2 and J usage is TRBJ2-5; TRBD1 is a possible D gene (5 bases). This CDR3 has 13 residues. The germline V gene has CDR1 SGHTA and CDR2 FQGNSA. V was trimmed by 3 bases and J by 5 bases, leaving 10 bases between them. CDR3 loop: CASSFKTDETQYF. CDR3 coding DNA: TGTGCCAGCAGCTTCAAGACAGACGAGACCCAGTACTTC.

This sequence joins TRBV3-1 and TRBJ2-3; TRBD2 might be the D (5 bases). Between the trimmed V and J ends, which lost 0 bases and 0 bases, there was a span of 16 bases. Per germline, CDR1 LGHDT and CDR2 YNNKEL (reference sequence). The CDR3 loop spans 18 amino acids. The CDR3 sequence is CASSQDWSGGPSTDTQYF. The CDR3 DNA is TGTGCCAGCAGCCAAGATTGGAGCGGAGGTCCTAGCACAGATACGCAGTATTTT.

The chain employs TRBV5-1 and TRBJ2-7; tentative D call: TRBD1 (6 bases). From germline, CDR1 is SGHRS and CDR2 YFSETQ. The V end lost 1 base, the J end lost 4 bases, and 15 bases lay between the germline ends. The CDR3 sequence is 15 residues long. The CDR3 here is CASSLNFGQGYEQYF. The DNA for the CDR3 is TGCGCCAGCAGCTTGAATTTCGGGCAGGGGTACGAGCAGTACTTC.

The CDR3, as DNA: TGTGCCACCAGTGCCTCGGGGCAGGGAGCTTACGAGCAGTACTTC. Translated, it gives CATSASGQGAYEQYF. The rearrangement joins TRBV24-1 to TRBJ2-7; D may match TRBD1 or TRBD2 (5 bases each). The V end lost 5 bases, the J end lost 4 bases, and 17 bases lay between the germline ends. There are 15 residues in the CDR3. Germline assignment: CDR1 KGHDR and CDR2 SFDVKD.

The V and J genes are TRBV12-3 or TRBV12-4 and TRBJ1-2; 9 bases line up with TRBD1. The length of the CDR3 is 15 residues. Trimming took 3 bases from V and 9 from J; bases not matched to a gene: 11. CDR3 coding DNA: TGTGCCAGCAGTTTTGGAGGGACAGGGTCTACTCGCTACACCTTC. Protein: CASSFGGTGSTRYTF.

The rearrangement uses TRBV20-1 and TRBJ2-1; 9 nucleotides match TRBD1. Germline CDR1 reads DFQATT; CDR2 reads SNEGSKA (reference sequence). This CDR3 comprises 16 residues. V was clipped by 0 bases and J by 5 bases; unmatched bases: 8. The CDR3 nucleotides are TGCAGTGCTAGAGAAGCGGGACAGGGCGGGCACAATGAGCAGTTCTTC. Translation gives CSAREAGQGGHNEQFF.

The chain is built from TRBV20-1 and TRBJ1-6, with TRBD1 identical over 9 bases. Trimming took 0 bases from V and 10 from J; bases not matched to a gene: 7. Germline CDR1 is DFQATT and CDR2 is SNEGSKA (reference sequence). This CDR3 has 15 amino acids. The CDR3 DNA reads TGCAGTGCTAGAGAAGTAGGACAGGGGTGGTCACCCCTCCACTTT. Protein sequence: CSAREVGQGWSPLHF.

The V gene is TRBV2, the J gene TRBJ2-7; D remains ambiguous. The DNA end lines up better with TRBJ2-5; the J call may be wrong. CDR1 and CDR2 from the germline V gene are SNHLY and FYNNEI. The CDR3 spans 12 residues. The CDR3 DNA reads as TGTGCCAGCGGTCAAACGAGGGAGACCCAGTACTTC. It codes for CASGQTRETQYF.

This clonotype was detected only a few times. This chain connects TRBV12-3 or TRBV12-4 to TRBJ2-5; tentatively, D is TRBD2 (7 bases). Between the trimmed V and J ends, which lost 5 bases and 3 bases, there was a span of 16 bases. The CDR3 is made up of 15 amino acids. CDR3 sequence reads: CASSPYGGGEETQYF. The DNA for the CDR3 is TGTGCCAGCAGTCCGTACGGAGGGGGGGAAGAGACCCAGTACTTC.

The CDR3 is CASRLPGTGVEFF. The DNA for the CDR3 is TGTGCCAGCAGGCTTCCCGGGACAGGGGTTGAGTTCTTC. The J gene is TRBJ2-1, the V gene TRBV6-5; 10 bases are a match to TRBD1. The CDR3 loop spans 13 amino acids. Looked up from germline, CDR1 is MNHEY and CDR2 is SVGAGI. The ends lost 6 bases at V and 14 bases at J; junction bases unmatched: 10.